The sequence of this T cell receptor (beta chain) was determined in a study of metastatic and nonmetastatic thyroid tumors. Study at large: Thyroid patients, malignant and benign, had repertoires compared across blood and tumor or nodule tissue.

Patients underwent thyroid surgery, and none had received any treatment before it. Ten or more counts support this clone. The antigen remains undetermined. The germline V gene encodes CDR1 DFQATT and CDR2 SNEGSKA (reference sequence). Trimming left V 1 base short and J 6 bases short, with 3 bases between. The CDR3 spans 11 residues. As processed by the authors: Building a distant-metastasis classifier for papillary thyroid cancer drew on CDR3 differences across clinicopathological groups. TCRdb re-called clones from the PCR reads using MiXCR. The V and J calls were not made by the authors but by TCRdb's processing. The repertoire holds around 30,000 clones, roughly 20% seen once, with less than 4% in the top ten. Study-wide points: Significantly higher TCR beta diversity was reportedly seen in malignant thyroid tumors than benign nodules, in blood and tumor.

This chain joins TRBV20-1 and TRBJ2-2, with no clear D. This TCR derives from a male donor with papillary thyroid cancer or a benign thyroid nodule (not recorded which). Some clones in this sample may be carry-over from other donors' samples. Sequenced: tumor tissue. CDR3 loop: CSARGPGELFF. DNA for the CDR3: TGCAGTGCTAGAGGTCCCGGGGAGCTGTTTTTT.